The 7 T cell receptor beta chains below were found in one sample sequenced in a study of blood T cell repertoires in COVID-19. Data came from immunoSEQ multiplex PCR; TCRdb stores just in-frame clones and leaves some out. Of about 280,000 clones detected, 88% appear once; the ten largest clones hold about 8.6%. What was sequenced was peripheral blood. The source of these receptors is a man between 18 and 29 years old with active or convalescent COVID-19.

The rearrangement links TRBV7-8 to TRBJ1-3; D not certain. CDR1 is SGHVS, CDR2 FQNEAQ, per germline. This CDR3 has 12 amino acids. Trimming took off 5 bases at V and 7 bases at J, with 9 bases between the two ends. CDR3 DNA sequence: TGTGCCAGCAGCCTACAGCGGAACACCATATATTTT. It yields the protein CASSLQRNTIYF.

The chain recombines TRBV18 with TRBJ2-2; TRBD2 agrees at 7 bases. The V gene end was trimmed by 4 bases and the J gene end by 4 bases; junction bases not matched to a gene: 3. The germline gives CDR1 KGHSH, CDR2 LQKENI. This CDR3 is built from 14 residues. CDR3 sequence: CASSREGGTGELFF. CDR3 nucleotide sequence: TGTGCCAGCTCACGGGAGGGAGGCACCGGGGAGCTGTTTTTT.

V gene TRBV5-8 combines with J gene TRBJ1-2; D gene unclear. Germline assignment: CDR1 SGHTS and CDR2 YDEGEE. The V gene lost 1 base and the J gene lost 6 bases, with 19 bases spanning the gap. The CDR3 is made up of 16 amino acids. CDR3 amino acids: CASSLRGIYEENGYTF. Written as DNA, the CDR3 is TGTGCCAGCAGCTTGCGCGGGATTTACGAAGAGAATGGCTACACCTTC.

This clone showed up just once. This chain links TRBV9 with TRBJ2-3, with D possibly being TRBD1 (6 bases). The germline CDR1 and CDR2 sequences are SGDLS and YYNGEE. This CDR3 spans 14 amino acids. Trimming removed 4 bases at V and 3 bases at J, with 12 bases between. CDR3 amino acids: CASSPTGRTDTQYF. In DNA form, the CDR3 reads TGTGCCAGCAGCCCGACAGGCCGAACAGATACGCAGTATTTT.

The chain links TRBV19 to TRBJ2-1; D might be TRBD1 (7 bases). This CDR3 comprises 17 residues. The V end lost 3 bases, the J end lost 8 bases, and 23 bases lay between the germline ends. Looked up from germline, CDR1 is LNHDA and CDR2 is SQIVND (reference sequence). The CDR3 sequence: CASSITAASRGRYEQFF. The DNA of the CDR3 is TGTGCCAGTAGTATTACGGCGGCTAGCAGGGGGAGGTATGAGCAGTTCTTC.

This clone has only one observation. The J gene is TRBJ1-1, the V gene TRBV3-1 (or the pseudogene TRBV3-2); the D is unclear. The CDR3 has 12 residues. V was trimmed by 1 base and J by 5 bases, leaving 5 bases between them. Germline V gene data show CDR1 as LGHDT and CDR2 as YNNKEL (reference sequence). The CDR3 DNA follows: TGTGCCAGCAGCCAAGGTCCAACTGAAGCTTTCTTT. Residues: CASSQGPTEAFF.

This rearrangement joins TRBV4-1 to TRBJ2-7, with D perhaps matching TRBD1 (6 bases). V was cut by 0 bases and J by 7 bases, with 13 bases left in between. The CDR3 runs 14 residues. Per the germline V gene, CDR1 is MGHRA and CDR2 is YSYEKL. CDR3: CASSQDTQGDEQYF. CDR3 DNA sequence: TGCGCCAGCAGCCAAGATACACAGGGTGATGAGCAGTACTTC.